These T cell receptor beta chains were read from a single sample in a study of shared clonotypes between healthy human individuals. Sequencing used immunoSEQ multiplex PCR; TCRdb keeps in-frame clones, though not all of them. This sample has a few million clones; around 95% occur once, and the top ten carry 1.5% to 2%. Sample: naive CD8+ T cells from PBMCs. Receptors originate from a young man in good health. Some clones in this sample may be carry-over from other donors' samples. Each CDR3 is given with its conserved first and last residue. Fields, in order: V gene, clone size, J gene, D gene, CDR3 protein, CDR3 DNA. The D gene is left open where the match is weak. Clone size is stated in some rows and not others, as once, few, many or a class when expanded.

>TRBV11-2|-|TRBJ2-7|TRBD1
CASSSPDRAYEQYF
TGTGCCAGCAGCTCACCTGACAGGGCTTACGAGCAGTACTTC
>TRBV10-3|-|TRBJ2-3|-
CAISEYGADTDTQYF
TGTGCCATCAGTGAGTATGGGGCAGACACAGATACGCAGTATTTT
>TRBV28|-|TRBJ2-7|-
CASSADSYEQYF
TGTGCCAGCAGTGCCGACAGCTACGAGCAGTACTTC
>TRBV27|-|TRBJ2-7|-
CASSPTRGTDYFEQYF
TGTGCCAGCAGTCCCACACGGGGGACTGATTACTTCGAGCAGTACTTC
>TRBV7-3|-|TRBJ2-2|-
CASSPFGGANTGELFF
TGTGCCAGCAGCCCGTTCGGCGGTGCGAACACCGGGGAGCTGTTTTTT
>TRBV19|-|TRBJ2-7|TRBD1
CASTSHLGTGLSYEQYF
TGTGCCAGTACAAGTCATCTAGGGACAGGGCTCTCCTACGAGCAGTACTTC
>TRBV4-1|-|TRBJ2-5|-
CASSQDRSLTQETQYF
TGCGCCAGCAGCCAAGATCGGAGTCTCACTCAAGAGACCCAGTACTTC
>TRBV5-6|-|TRBJ2-3|-
CASSLYRQGWSTDTQYF
TGTGCCAGCAGCTTATACAGGCAGGGATGGAGCACAGATACGCAGTATTTT
>TRBV28|once|TRBJ2-1|-
CASSLTTTYNEQFF
TGTGCCAGCAGTTTGACAACAACCTACAATGAGCAGTTCTTC
>TRBV28|-|TRBJ1-4|TRBD1
CASSLDRADEKLFF
TGTGCCAGCAGTTTGGACAGGGCGGACGAAAAACTGTTTTTT
>TRBV15|-|TRBJ2-3|TRBD1
CATSGTGGITDTQYF
TGTGCCACCAGCGGGACAGGGGGTATCACAGATACGCAGTATTTT
>TRBV6-5|-|TRBJ1-1|-
CASSFGTTNTEAFF
TGTGCCAGCAGTTTTGGGACAACCAACACTGAAGCTTTCTTT
>TRBV13|-|TRBJ2-6|-
CASLSGANVLTF
TGTGCCAGCTTGTCTGGGGCCAACGTCCTGACTTTC
>TRBV7-9|-|TRBJ2-7|-
CASSLAGTGFYEQYF
TGTGCCAGCAGCTTAGCGGGGACGGGTTTTTACGAGCAGTACTTC
>TRBV7-9|once|TRBJ2-7|-
CASSFKGSSYEQYF
TGTGCCAGCAGCTTTAAGGGAAGCTCCTACGAGCAGTACTTC
>TRBV28|-|TRBJ2-7|-
CASSDHRDTFFYEQYF
TGTGCCAGCAGTGACCACCGGGACACTTTCTTCTACGAGCAGTACTTC
>TRBV7-3|-|TRBJ2-1|TRBD2
CASSLSVGTSGSSYNEQFF
TGTGCCAGCAGCTTATCTGTTGGGACTAGCGGTAGCTCCTACAATGAGCAGTTCTTC
>TRBV13|-|TRBJ2-1|-
CASSLGGPRSSYNEQFF
TGTGCCAGCAGCTTAGGAGGTCCCCGGAGCTCCTACAATGAGCAGTTCTTC
>TRBV14|-|TRBJ2-7|-
CASSRRRGDEQYF
TGTGCCAGCAGCCGCCGTCGTGGCGACGAGCAGTACTTC
>TRBV6-5|-|TRBJ2-5|TRBD1
CASRWGQYSQETQYF
TGTGCCAGCAGATGGGGACAGTATTCCCAAGAGACCCAGTACTTC
>TRBV23-1|-|TRBJ2-7|TRBD2
CAPWLGSRLADYEQYF
TGCGCCCCCTGGTTGGGGTCGCGACTAGCAGATTACGAGCAGTACTTC
>TRBV28|once|TRBJ2-2|-
CASSYVGELFF
TGTGCCAGCAGTTATGTCGGGGAGCTGTTTTTT
>TRBV18|-|TRBJ2-1|TRBD1
CASSDLPGQGYNEQFF
TGTGCCAGCTCCGACCTACCGGGACAGGGATACAATGAGCAGTTCTTC
>TRBV7-9|-|TRBJ1-2|TRBD1
CASSSSRDRGGNGYTF
TGTGCCAGCAGCTCAAGCCGGGACAGGGGAGGGAATGGCTACACCTTC
>TRBV27|-|TRBJ1-2|-
CASALRGGATYGYTF
TGTGCCAGCGCACTTCGGGGGGGGGCGACCTATGGCTACACCTTC
>TRBV11-2|-|TRBJ2-7|-
CASSFSMNYEQYF
TGTGCCAGCAGCTTTTCGATGAACTACGAGCAGTACTTC
>TRBV14|-|TRBJ2-1|TRBD1
CASSPGQEIYNEQFF
TGTGCCAGCAGCCCAGGACAGGAAATCTACAATGAGCAGTTCTTC
>TRBV7-8|-|TRBJ1-1|-
CASSPGWTEAFF
TGTGCCAGCAGCCCTGGCTGGACTGAAGCTTTCTTT
>TRBV4-1|-|TRBJ1-5|-
CASSQSPGTGNQPQHF
TGCGCCAGCAGCCAATCCCCCGGGACGGGGAATCAGCCCCAGCATTTT
>TRBV7-2|-|TRBJ1-1|-
CASSTREVNTEAFF
TGTGCCAGCAGCACCCGGGAGGTGAACACTGAAGCTTTCTTT
>TRBV4-3|-|TRBJ2-1|-
CASSQDPEGADEQFF
TGCGCCAGCAGCCAAGACCCGGAGGGGGCCGATGAGCAGTTCTTC
>TRBV18|-|TRBJ2-7|-
CASSPLGAALLGDEQYF
TGTGCCAGCTCACCATTGGGGGCAGCTCTCCTAGGGGACGAGCAGTACTTC
>TRBV4-2|-|TRBJ2-7|TRBD2
CASSQLAGDEQYF
TGTGCCAGCAGCCAACTAGCGGGAGACGAGCAGTACTTC
>TRBV5-6|-|TRBJ2-2|-
CASSPGVDTGELFF
TGTGCCAGCAGCCCCGGGGTGGACACCGGGGAGCTGTTTTTT
>TRBV5-6|-|TRBJ2-2|-
CASSPSNTGELFF
TGTGCCAGCAGCCCTTCTAACACCGGGGAGCTGTTTTTT
>TRBV27|-|TRBJ2-2|-
CASSQQGLDTGELFF
TGTGCCAGCAGCCAGCAGGGACTCGACACCGGGGAGCTGTTTTTT
>TRBV4-1|-|TRBJ1-2|-
CASSQGRFYTF
TGCGCCAGCAGCCAAGGCCGGTTCTACACCTTC
>TRBV9|-|TRBJ2-1|TRBD2
CASSFQTSGRAGWEQFF
TGTGCCAGCAGCTTCCAGACTAGCGGGAGGGCCGGATGGGAGCAGTTCTTC
>TRBV19|-|TRBJ2-4|-
CAGFFQYF
TGTGCCGGATTCTTTCAGTACTTC